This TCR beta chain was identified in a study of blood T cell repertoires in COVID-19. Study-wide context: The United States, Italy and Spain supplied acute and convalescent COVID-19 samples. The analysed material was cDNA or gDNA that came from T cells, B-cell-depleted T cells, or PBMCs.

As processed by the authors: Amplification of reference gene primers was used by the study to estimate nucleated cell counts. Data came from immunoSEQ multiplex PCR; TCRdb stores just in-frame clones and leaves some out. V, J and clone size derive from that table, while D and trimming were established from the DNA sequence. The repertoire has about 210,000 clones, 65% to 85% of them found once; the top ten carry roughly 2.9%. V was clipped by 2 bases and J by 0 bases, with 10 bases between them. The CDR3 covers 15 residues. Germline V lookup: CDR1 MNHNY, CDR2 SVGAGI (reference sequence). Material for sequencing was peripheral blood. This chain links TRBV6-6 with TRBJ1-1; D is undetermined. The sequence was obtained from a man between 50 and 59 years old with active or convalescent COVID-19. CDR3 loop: CASSYEGRVNTEAFF. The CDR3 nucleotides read TGTGCCAGCAGTTACGAGGGAAGGGTGAACACTGAAGCTTTCTTT.